The 27 T cell receptor beta chains below come from one sample, sequenced in a study of T cell repertoires in cytomegalovirus infection. Each CDR3 protein is one row after TCRdb ran MiXCR on the reads. The sample has about 310,000 distinct CDR3 sequences, roughly 17% seen once. Sequencing input: PBMCs. The receptors were sampled from a human donor in good health (CMV status not recorded). Some clones in this sample may be carry-over from other donors' samples.

The V and J genes are TRBV12-3 or TRBV12-4 and TRBJ1-4; tentative D call: TRBD1 (6 bases). The CDR3 has 16 residues. Trimming cost V 8 bases and J 8 bases, with 24 bases left between them. The CDR3 reads CASLRGGLGGGEKLFF. The CDR3, as DNA: TGTGCCAGCCTGCGGGGGGGCCTGGGGGGTGGAGAAAAACTGTTTTTT.

This clonotype was seen ten or more times. The V gene is TRBV7-8, the J gene TRBJ1-2; no definite D call. Germline-derived CDR1 and CDR2 are SGHVS and FQNEAQ. CDR3 length: 12 residues. The germline V and J ends were trimmed by 0 bases and 12 bases, with 11 bases remaining between them. The CDR3 DNA follows: TGTGCCAGCAGCTTAGCAGGAATGGCTGACACCTTC. It is translated as CASSLAGMADTF.

With respect to this clonotype: An end of the junction differs from the germline gene, which may be a read error. CDR3 loop: CASSLQGGNVQFF. The CDR3 coding sequence is TGCGCCAGCAGCTTGCAGGGGGGGAATGTGCAGTTCTTC. The chain carries TRBV5-1 and TRBJ2-1; tentatively, D is TRBD1 or TRBD2 (7 bases each). The germline V gene encodes CDR1 SGHRS and CDR2 YFSETQ. This CDR3 has 13 residues.

The V call is TRBV6-2 or TRBV6-3, the J call TRBJ2-2; 10 bases are shared with TRBD1. V was pared by 4 bases and J by 1 base, with 21 bases of the junction left unmatched. The CDR3 has 22 amino acids. Germline V gene data show CDR1 as MNHEY and CDR2 as SVGEGT. CDR3 protein: CASSSRPGTGASQEGNTGELFF. CDR3 in DNA: TGTGCCAGCAGTTCCCGGCCCGGGACAGGGGCCTCCCAGGAGGGGAACACCGGGGAGCTGTTTTTT.

The sample holds a few counts of this clonotype. The gene calls are TRBV15 and TRBJ1-5; 7 bases fit TRBD1. The CDR3 is 16 amino acids. Trimming cost V 1 base and J 2 bases; bases outside gene matches: 5. In germline, CDR1 is LNHNV, CDR2 YYDKDF (reference sequence). The DNA of the CDR3 is TGTGCCACCAGCAGAGGTACAGGGGAAGGCAATCAGCCCCAGCATTTT. Protein sequence: CATSRGTGEGNQPQHF.

This rearrangement joins TRBV10-3 to TRBJ2-3, with a tentative D call TRBD2 (5 bases). Trimming removed 6 bases at V and 2 bases at J, with 12 bases between. CDR3 length: 14 residues. The germline gives CDR1 ENHRY, CDR2 SYGVKD. The CDR3, as DNA: TGTGCCATCAGACCTCTACGGGACACAGATACGCAGTATTTT. This gives the protein CAIRPLRDTDTQYF.

This clonotype was counted a few times. The chain joins TRBV4-3 to TRBJ1-4; maybe TRBD1 (5 bases). Trimming pared 1 base from V and 7 bases from J, leaving 13 bases between. The CDR3 contains 15 residues. CDR1 is LGHNA and CDR2 is YSLEER in the germline V gene. In DNA, the CDR3 is TGCGCCAGCAGCCAAGCTGGCGGGGCAGGTGAAAAACTGTTTTTT. Its translation: CASSQAGGAGEKLFF.

The chain couples TRBV3-1 to TRBJ2-7; D is unresolved. Germline V gene data show CDR1 as LGHDT and CDR2 as YNNKEL (reference sequence). V lost 1 base, J lost 13 bases, and 14 bases lay in between. CDR3 length: 12 amino acids. CDR3 sequence (DNA): TGTGCCAGCAGCCAAGTGGGATTTTCTTCTTACTTC. Protein: CASSQVGFSSYF.

This clonotype has only a few counts. The J gene is TRBJ1-2, the V gene TRBV28; D possibly corresponds to TRBD1 (6 bases). V lost 2 bases to trimming and J lost 8 bases, with 18 bases between them. The CDR3 consists of 15 residues. Germline loops: CDR1 MDHEN, CDR2 SYDVKM. The CDR3 sequence: CASSLLTGLLEGYTF. CDR3 sequence (DNA): TGTGCCAGCAGTTTACTTACAGGGCTTCTGGAAGGCTACACCTTC.

The DNA for the CDR3 is TGTGCCAGCACCGGATCCGCCGGGACGCAGGGCTACACCTTC. Its translation: CASTGSAGTQGYTF. This chain connects TRBV12-3 or TRBV12-4 to TRBJ1-2; TRBD1 is a possible D gene (5 bases). Trimming cost V 7 bases and J 8 bases, with 20 bases left between them. The CDR3 totals 14 residues.

This clonotype was seen at least ten times. The CDR3 nucleotides are TGTGCCAGCAGTCCCGGACAGGGGAATGAAAAACTGTTTTTT. It yields the protein CASSPGQGNEKLFF. The V call is TRBV7-2, the J call TRBJ1-4; 9 positions agree with TRBD1. Germline V gives CDR1 SGHTA, CDR2 FQGNSA. The CDR3 is 14 residues long. The V segment lost 6 bases and the J segment 5 bases; nucleotides outside the gene matches: 4.

A few counts support this clonotype. V usage is TRBV20-1 and J usage is TRBJ1-4, with 9 positions matching TRBD1. From germline, CDR1 is DFQATT and CDR2 SNEGSKA (reference sequence). The V and J ends lost 2 bases and 5 bases, in that order; junction bases with no gene match: 6. The CDR3 consists of 15 residues. The CDR3 nucleotides read TGCAGTGCTAGATTGGACAGGGGCCCCAATGAAAAACTGTTTTTT. It is translated as CSARLDRGPNEKLFF.

This clonotype occurred a few times. The gene calls are TRBV13 and TRBJ1-1, with a weak D call TRBD1 (5 bases). The CDR3 has 17 residues. Germline CDR1 PRHDT, CDR2 FYEKMQ (reference sequence). Trimming took off 0 bases at V and 0 bases at J, with 14 bases between the two ends. The CDR3 here is CASSLGRVGDMNTEAFF. The DNA for the CDR3 is TGTGCCAGCAGCTTAGGCAGGGTCGGAGACATGAACACTGAAGCTTTCTTT.

The gene calls are TRBV20-1 and TRBJ1-2; TRBD1 matches at 7 bases. V was pared by 0 bases and J by 8 bases, with 6 bases of the junction left unmatched. The CDR3 spans 13 residues. Germline V CDR1 and CDR2: DFQATT, SNEGSKA (reference sequence). DNA of the CDR3: TGCAGTGCTAGAGACGAGACAGGGCGAGGCTACACCTTC. This codes for CSARDETGRGYTF.

This clonotype was seen only a few times. The J gene is TRBJ1-5, the V gene TRBV6-1, with a possible D match to TRBD1 (6 bases). The CDR3 is 13 residues long. The V and J ends lost 1 base and 6 bases respectively, with 7 bases between them. CDR1 and CDR2 from the germline V gene are MNHNS and SASEGT. The CDR3 DNA follows: TGTGCCAGCAGTGAAGACAGGGTTCAGCCCCAGCATTTT. Encoded protein: CASSEDRVQPQHF.

Ten or more counts support this clonotype. V is TRBV12-3 or TRBV12-4 and J is TRBJ1-1, with D tentatively TRBD1 (6 bases). The ends were cut back, 2 bases at V and 4 bases at J, with 11 bases in the middle. The CDR3 extends over 14 amino acids. CDR3 region: CASSLSSGATEAFF. The CDR3 DNA reads TGTGCCAGCAGTTTAAGTTCAGGGGCCACTGAAGCTTTCTTT.

A few counts support this clonotype. The V call is TRBV6-5, the J call TRBJ2-5; D is undetermined. Looked up from germline, CDR1 is MNHEY and CDR2 is SVGAGI. The CDR3 is 16 amino acids. Trimming removed 2 bases from V and 4 bases from J, with 17 bases in between. The CDR3 protein is CASSYGPGWAGETQYF. In DNA form, the CDR3 reads TGTGCCAGCAGTTACGGTCCCGGGTGGGCTGGAGAGACCCAGTACTTC.

The table lists this clonotype with many counts. This sequence joins TRBV2 and TRBJ2-5, with TRBD2 as a possible D gene (6 bases). This CDR3 spans 13 amino acids. Germline CDR1 and CDR2: SNHLY and FYNNEI. V dropped 4 bases and J dropped 3 bases, with 9 bases sitting between them. The CDR3 spells CASSGGGKETQYF. Here the CDR3 DNA reads TGTGCCAGCAGTGGTGGGGGGAAAGAGACCCAGTACTTC.

The chain has TRBV5-6 and TRBJ2-7, with 8 positions matching TRBD1. The CDR3 has 16 residues. Unmatched junction bases numbered 8, after V lost 3 bases and J lost 0 bases. Germline CDR1 reads SGHDT; CDR2 reads YYEEEE. The CDR3 coding sequence is TGTGCCAGCAGCTACTTCCAGGGGGCGTACTCCTACGAGCAGTACTTC. Translation: CASSYFQGAYSYEQYF.

The chain combines TRBV4-2 with TRBJ1-5, with TRBD1 identical over 7 bases. Germline lookup yields CDR1 LGHNA and CDR2 YNFKEQ. CDR3 size: 16 residues. V shed 0 bases, J shed 3 bases, and the junction held 5 bases outside the gene matches. CDR3 protein: CASSQDRGTANQPQHF. DNA for the CDR3: TGTGCCAGCAGCCAAGATCGCGGGACAGCCAATCAGCCCCAGCATTTT.

This clonotype was detected only a few times. V and J are TRBV2 and TRBJ2-5; possible D gene TRBD2, 6 bases. Trimming cost V 6 bases and J 1 base, with 27 bases left between them. CDR1 and CDR2 (germline): SNHLY, FYNNEI. This CDR3 contains 19 residues. The CDR3 nucleotides are TGTGCCAGCAGAAACTTCCTTAGGAGTGTCGGGAGTACCCAAGAGACCCAGTACTTC. Protein sequence: CASRNFLRSVGSTQETQYF.

This clonotype occurred a few times. The rearrangement links TRBV20-1 to TRBJ1-2; 8 bases map to TRBD1. V lost 4 bases, J lost 0 bases, and 7 bases stayed unmatched. This CDR3 spans 15 amino acids. The germline V gene encodes CDR1 DFQATT and CDR2 SNEGSKA (reference sequence). The CDR3 bases are TGCAGTGCTACGGACAGGGAGTTAGCTAACTATGGCTACACCTTC. It yields the protein CSATDRELANYGYTF.

Worth noting for this clonotype: One base away lies a much larger clone, so this may be a sequencing read error. J is TRBJ1-1 and V is TRBV19; TRBD1 is a possible D gene (6 bases). The CDR3 covers 13 residues. The V end lost 9 bases, the J end lost 1 base, and 12 bases lay between the germline ends. CDR1 is LNHDA and CDR2 is SQIVND in the germline V gene (reference sequence). The CDR3 is CASSGQWNTEAFF. The DNA of the CDR3 is TGTGCCAGCAGCGGACAGTGGAACACTGAAGCTTTCTTT.

The sample holds many counts of this clonotype. V is TRBV7-2 and J is TRBJ2-2; 7 bases map to TRBD2. V trimming: 2 bases; J trimming: 7 bases; junction bases outside the gene matches: 10. Germline V lookup: CDR1 SGHTA, CDR2 FQGNSA. The CDR3 covers 16 residues. The CDR3 protein is CASSLPPSGAFGELFF. DNA for the CDR3: TGTGCCAGCAGCTTACCCCCCAGCGGGGCCTTCGGGGAGCTGTTTTTT.

This clonotype occurred many times. The V gene is TRBV12-3 or TRBV12-4, the J gene TRBJ1-5; a possible D gene is TRBD1 (5 bases). This CDR3 contains 15 residues. Trimming cost V 7 bases and J 3 bases, with 16 bases left between them. The CDR3 is CASNPRWGHNQPQHF. The CDR3 DNA reads as TGTGCCAGCAATCCACGTTGGGGCCACAATCAGCCCCAGCATTTT.

This clonotype came up a few times. The genes are TRBV6-1 and TRBJ2-5; 7 nucleotides line up with TRBD1. The CDR3 totals 16 residues. V gave up 10 bases and J gave up 4 bases; unmatched junction bases: 18. Per the germline V gene, CDR1 is MNHNS and CDR2 is SASEGT. The CDR3 sequence is CATGPTTGTVRETQYF. CDR3 sequence (DNA): TGTGCCACCGGGCCAACGACAGGGACGGTTAGAGAGACCCAGTACTTC.

This clonotype was seen only a few times. An end of the junction differs from the germline gene, which may be a read error. The chain is built from TRBV6-2 or TRBV6-3 and TRBJ1-5; D remains ambiguous. There are 19 residues in the CDR3. Germline V gives CDR1 MNHEY, CDR2 SVGEGT. CDR3 nucleotide sequence: TGTGCCAGCAGATACTCGAAGGATCTGATCGGCAGGAGCGTACAGCCCCAGCATTTT. Protein product: CASRYSKDLIGRSVQPQHF.